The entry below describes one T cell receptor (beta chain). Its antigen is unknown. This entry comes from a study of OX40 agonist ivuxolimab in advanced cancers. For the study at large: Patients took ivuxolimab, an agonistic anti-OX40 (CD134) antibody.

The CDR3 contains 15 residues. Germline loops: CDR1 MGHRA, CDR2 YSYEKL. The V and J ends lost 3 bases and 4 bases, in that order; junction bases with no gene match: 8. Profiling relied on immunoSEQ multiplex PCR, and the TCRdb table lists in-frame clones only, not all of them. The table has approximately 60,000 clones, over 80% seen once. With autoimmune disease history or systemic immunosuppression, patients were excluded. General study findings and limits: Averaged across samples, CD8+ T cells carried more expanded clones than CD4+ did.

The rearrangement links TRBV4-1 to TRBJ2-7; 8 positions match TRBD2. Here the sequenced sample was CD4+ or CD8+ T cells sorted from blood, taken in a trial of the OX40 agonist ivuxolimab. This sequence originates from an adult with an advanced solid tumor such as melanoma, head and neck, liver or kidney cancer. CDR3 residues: CASSQGLVAGYEQYF. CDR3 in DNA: TGCGCCAGCAGCCAGGGCCTCGTAGCGGGGTACGAGCAGTACTTC.